These 20 T cell receptor beta chains were sequenced from one sample in a study of shared clonotypes between healthy human individuals. Repertoires were generated with immunoSEQ multiplex PCR, while TCRdb's copy carries only in-frame clones and drops some. The table shows about 2.1 million clones, with roughly 91% occurring only once. Positive CCR7 selection of CD45RO-negative cells yielded the naive CD8 cells, and terminally differentiated effector memory CD45RA+ cells were excluded. Source material: naive CD8+ T cells from PBMCs. The receptors originated from a young man in good health. Some clones in this sample may be carry-over from other donors' samples.

The CDR3 sequence is CSVGGITSYEQYF. The CDR3 nucleotides read TGCAGCGTTGGCGGGATTACCTCCTACGAGCAGTACTTC. The rearrangement links TRBV29-1 to TRBJ2-7, with TRBD2 as a possible D gene (6 bases). Germline CDR1 is SQVTM and CDR2 is ANQGSEA. Trimming pared 4 bases from V and 0 bases from J, leaving 10 bases between. The CDR3 spans 13 residues.

The V gene is TRBV28, the J gene TRBJ2-7; TRBD1 aligns across 9 bases. The CDR3 sequence is 14 residues long. V lost 5 bases, J lost 3 bases, and 5 bases stayed unmatched. Germline CDR1 MDHEN, CDR2 SYDVKM. The CDR3 bases are TGTGCCAGCAGTATCACAGGGGGCCGCTACGAGCAGTACTTC. This encodes CASSITGGRYEQYF.

The genes are TRBV5-8 and TRBJ2-1; 8 nucleotides align to TRBD1. Germline V gene sequence: CDR1 SGHTS, CDR2 YDEGEE. Trimming took 4 bases from V and 3 from J; bases not matched to a gene: 3. There are 14 residues in the CDR3. The CDR3 here is CASSPGQDYNEQFF. The DNA for the CDR3 is TGTGCCAGCAGCCCGGGACAGGACTACAATGAGCAGTTCTTC.

V is TRBV28 and J is TRBJ2-7, with 12 nucleotides matching TRBD2. This CDR3 comprises 13 residues. Germline CDR1 is MDHEN and CDR2 is SYDVKM. Unmatched junction bases numbered 3, after V lost 6 bases and J lost 6 bases. Here the CDR3 reads CASRRLAGVEQYF. In DNA, the CDR3 is TGTGCCAGCAGAAGACTAGCGGGAGTCGAGCAGTACTTC.

J is TRBJ1-5 and V is TRBV6-1, with 7 bases that match TRBD1. CDR3 length equals 15 residues. Germline V gives CDR1 MNHNS, CDR2 SASEGT. The V segment lost 5 bases and the J segment 3 bases; nucleotides outside the gene matches: 7. DNA for the CDR3: TGTGCCAGCAGTAAGGGGGCAGGGGACAATCAGCCCCAGCATTTT. It is translated as CASSKGAGDNQPQHF.

This clone has just one count. The chain carries TRBV12-5 and TRBJ2-1, with D perhaps being TRBD1 or TRBD2 (5 bases each). Trimming took off 1 base at V and 12 bases at J, with 13 bases between the two ends. The CDR3 contains 13 residues. Germline assignment: CDR1 LGHNT and CDR2 FRNRAP. The CDR3 region is CASGLGPGQRQFF. The CDR3, as DNA: TGTGCTAGTGGTTTGGGGCCGGGGCAACGGCAGTTCTTC.

V usage is TRBV29-1 and J usage is TRBJ2-1, with TRBD2 matching over 9 bases. The length of the CDR3 is 15 residues. Unmatched junction bases numbered 5, after V lost 3 bases and J lost 2 bases. Per the germline V gene, CDR1 is SQVTM and CDR2 is ANQGSEA. Written as DNA, the CDR3 is TGCAGCGTTGATGGGGCGGGAGGGGCCTACAATGAGCAGTTCTTC. As protein: CSVDGAGGAYNEQFF.

Worth noting for this clone: In the same sample, other DNA sequences code for this CDR3. This chain links TRBV7-9 with TRBJ1-3; D remains ambiguous. CDR1 and CDR2 (germline): SEHNR, FQNEAQ (reference sequence). CDR3 length: 13 amino acids. V lost 6 bases and J 3 bases, leaving 9 bases between the germline ends. The CDR3 region has the DNA TGTGCCAGCAGTCTGGGCCGTGGAAACACCATATATTTT. This codes for CASSLGRGNTIYF.

V is TRBV4-1 and J is TRBJ2-2, with D hard to call. The CDR3 covers 15 residues. Trimming took off 2 bases at V and 5 bases at J, with 12 bases between the two ends. Germline values: CDR1 MGHRA, CDR2 YSYEKL. The CDR3 reads CASSQIGLGTGELFF. In DNA form, the CDR3 reads TGCGCCAGCAGCCAAATTGGTCTCGGAACCGGGGAGCTGTTTTTT.

This clone was found once. The J gene is TRBJ1-3, the V gene TRBV10-3; D remains unclear. Germline values: CDR1 ENHRY, CDR2 SYGVKD. Trimming stripped 8 bases from V and 4 bases from J, with 15 bases between. The CDR3 length is 14 residues. This CDR3 reads CAIGPELTGNTIYF. The DNA for the CDR3 is TGTGCCATCGGACCTGAATTGACGGGAAACACCATATATTTT.

This clone has only one observation. The rearrangement joins TRBV28 to TRBJ2-3; either TRBD1 or TRBD2 may fit D (5 bases each). Germline-derived CDR1 and CDR2 are MDHEN and SYDVKM. V was shortened by 2 bases and J by 5 bases, with 17 bases between the two germline ends. The CDR3 runs 16 residues. The CDR3 sequence: CASSLQGGTPGDTQYF. The CDR3 DNA sequence: TGTGCCAGCAGTTTACAGGGTGGGACCCCCGGAGATACGCAGTATTTT.

The V call is TRBV28, the J call TRBJ2-3; no definite D call. The CDR3 is 16 residues long. Per germline, CDR1 MDHEN and CDR2 SYDVKM. The V end lost 2 bases, the J end lost 6 bases, and 18 bases lay between the germline ends. The chain's CDR3 is CASSLRSAPPLDTQYF. CDR3 sequence (DNA): TGTGCCAGCAGTTTACGGAGCGCCCCCCCGTTGGATACGCAGTATTTT.

This chain uses TRBV7-6 with TRBJ1-1, with TRBD1 identical over 7 bases. This CDR3 has 14 residues. The germline gives CDR1 SGHVS, CDR2 FNYEAQ. The junction had 3 bases not matched to a gene; V was cut back by 4 bases and J by 1 base. This chain's CDR3 is CASSWGTANTEAFF. Here the CDR3 DNA reads TGTGCCAGCAGCTGGGGGACAGCGAACACTGAAGCTTTCTTT.

This chain links TRBV4-1 with TRBJ2-4; no reliable D call. Germline V gene lookup returns CDR1 MGHRA and CDR2 YSYEKL. The V and J ends lost 1 base and 1 base respectively, with 8 bases between them. The CDR3 is 15 residues long. In nucleotides, the CDR3 is TGCGCCAGCAGCCAAGGGACGGGTGCCAAAAACATTCAGTACTTC. Translation: CASSQGTGAKNIQYF.

Concerning this clone itself: The sample contains more than one DNA sequence encoding this CDR3. This chain uses TRBV6-6 with TRBJ2-7; D is undetermined. The V end was cut by 0 bases, the J end by 1 base, with 7 bases between. The length of the CDR3 is 14 residues. From germline, CDR1 is MNHNY and CDR2 SVGAGI (reference sequence). The CDR3 DNA follows: TGTGCCAGCAGTTACTCGGGCGGTTCCTACGAGCAGTACTTC. Translating gives CASSYSGGSYEQYF.

The chain links TRBV19 to TRBJ1-2; D unclear. Trimming pared 7 bases from V and 3 bases from J, leaving 12 bases between. This CDR3 comprises 13 residues. Looked up from germline, CDR1 is LNHDA and CDR2 is SQIVND (reference sequence). DNA for the CDR3: TGTGCCAGTACAATGGGCAGCTACTATGGCTACACCTTC. Translated, it gives CASTMGSYYGYTF.

This chain links TRBV9 with TRBJ1-2, with 7 bases identical to TRBD1. This CDR3 has 16 amino acids. Germline V gene lookup returns CDR1 SGDLS and CDR2 YYNGEE. The junction had 9 bases not matched to a gene; V was cut back by 0 bases and J by 4 bases. Written as DNA, the CDR3 is TGTGCCAGCAGCGTAGCCTGGGACAGCTTGTCCTATGGCTACACCTTC. It encodes CASSVAWDSLSYGYTF. The whole variable domain, remainder taken from reference TRBV9 and TRBJ1-2, is DSGVTQTPKHLITATGQRVTLRCSPRSGDLSVYWYQQSLDQGLQFLIQYYNGEERAKGNILERFSAQQFPDLHSELNLSSLELGDSALYFCASSVAWDSLSYGYTFGSGTRLTVV.

This clone was detected only a few times. The same CDR3 can be traced to other DNA sequences in this sample. The rearrangement joins TRBV29-1 to TRBJ1-1; weak D call: TRBD1 (5 bases). Trimming left V 4 bases short and J 4 bases short, with 7 bases between. This CDR3 is 11 amino acids long. Germline assignment: CDR1 SQVTM and CDR2 ANQGSEA. CDR3 DNA sequence: TGCAGCGTTGTCCAGGGCACTGAAGCTTTCTTT. This sequence encodes CSVVQGTEAFF.

The rearrangement uses TRBV6-6 and TRBJ1-5; D unclear. In germline, CDR1 is MNHNY, CDR2 SVGAGI (reference sequence). The CDR3 loop spans 13 amino acids. The V end was cut by 4 bases, the J end by 0 bases, with 4 bases between. CDR3 region: CASSWGSNQPQHF. CDR3 bases: TGTGCCAGCAGTTGGGGTAGCAATCAGCCCCAGCATTTT.

The rearrangement links TRBV5-8 to TRBJ2-7; D is unresolved. Germline V lookup: CDR1 SGHTS, CDR2 YDEGEE. This CDR3 comprises 13 residues. Trimming stripped 0 bases from V and 5 bases from J, with 9 bases between. CDR3 nucleotide sequence: TGTGCCAGCAGCTTGGCCCGCAGGCACGAGCAGTACTTC. Amino acid sequence: CASSLARRHEQYF.